Below, 28 T cell receptor beta chains from the same sample are listed, as sequenced in a study of T cell responses to AZD1222 COVID-19 vaccine. TCRdb keeps only in-frame clones here, not all; method: immunoSEQ multiplex PCR. The table shows approximately 200,000 clones, with 91% occurring only once. The specimen comprised peripheral blood, sampled 28 days after the second AZD1222 dose. These receptors were obtained from an adult who received the AZD1222 COVID-19 vaccine.

The CDR3 is CASSGPTVNTEAFF. CDR3 coding DNA: TGTGCCAGCAGTGGTCCCACGGTTAACACTGAAGCTTTCTTT. The rearrangement links TRBV25-1 to TRBJ1-1; D unresolved. The CDR3 extends over 14 amino acids. The V end lost 4 bases, the J end lost 2 bases, and 11 bases lay between the germline ends. Germline CDR1 MGHDK, CDR2 SYGVNS.

This sequence joins TRBV15 and TRBJ1-5, with D perhaps TRBD1 (5 bases). In germline, CDR1 is LNHNV, CDR2 YYDKDF (reference sequence). CDR3 length: 16 amino acids. Trimming shortened V by 0 bases and J by 3 bases, and 12 bases separated the two germline ends. The CDR3 reads CATSREVWGNNQPQHF. The CDR3 DNA reads TGTGCCACCAGCAGAGAGGTTTGGGGGAACAATCAGCCCCAGCATTTT. Combining the CDR3 with reference TRBV15 and TRBJ1-5 gives the whole variable domain DAMVIQNPRYQVTQFGKPVTLSCSQTLNHNVMYWYQQKSSQAPKLLFHYYDKDFNNEADTPDNFQSRRPNTSFCFLDIRSPGLGDTAMYLCATSREVWGNNQPQHFGDGTRLSIL.

The chain carries TRBV10-3 and TRBJ2-7, with TRBD1 as a possible D gene (6 bases). Germline V gene sequence: CDR1 ENHRY, CDR2 SYGVKD. This CDR3 has 13 residues. V lost 7 bases and J lost 3, with 13 bases in between. The CDR3 coding sequence is TGTGCCATCACCCCCGACAGGCTCTACGAGCAGTACTTC. Translating gives CAITPDRLYEQYF.

The genes are TRBV19 and TRBJ1-1; possible D gene TRBD1, 5 bases. CDR1 and CDR2 from the germline V gene are LNHDA and SQIVND (reference sequence). Trimming took off 4 bases at V and 5 bases at J, with 14 bases between the two ends. The CDR3 sequence is 14 residues long. This CDR3 is CASSRDPGTTEAFF. CDR3 DNA sequence: TGTGCCAGTAGTAGGGACCCAGGAACAACTGAAGCTTTCTTT.

This clone occurred a few times. The rearrangement joins TRBV19 to TRBJ1-2, with a weak D call TRBD1 (6 bases). The V gene's germline CDR1 is LNHDA and CDR2 SQIVND (reference sequence). This CDR3 is 15 amino acids long. V dropped 6 bases and J dropped 4 bases, with 18 bases sitting between them. This chain's CDR3 is CASSVQGGGFYGYTF. CDR3 nucleotide sequence: TGTGCCAGTAGCGTACAGGGAGGTGGATTCTATGGCTACACCTTC.

The CDR3 reads CSGWEGAGTYGYTF. The CDR3 DNA follows: TGCAGCGGGTGGGAAGGGGCAGGGACTTATGGCTACACCTTC. This chain joins TRBV29-1 and TRBJ1-2, with D possibly being TRBD1 (5 bases). CDR3 size: 14 residues. With 7 bases removed from V and 5 bases from J, the gap between germline ends came to 20 bases. Germline V CDR1 and CDR2: SQVTM, ANQGSEA.

This clone was observed a few times. This rearrangement joins TRBV25-1 to TRBJ1-3, with 8 bases that match TRBD1. CDR1 and CDR2 (germline): MGHDK, SYGVNS. V was pared by 2 bases and J by 0 bases, with 3 bases of the junction left unmatched. CDR3 length: 16 amino acids. CDR3 residues: CASSEPGTGSGNTIYF. In DNA, the CDR3 is TGTGCCAGCAGTGAACCCGGGACAGGCTCTGGAAACACCATATATTTT. Based on the CDR3 plus reference TRBV25-1 and TRBJ1-3, the full variable domain is EADIYQTPRYLVIGTGKKITLECSQTMGHDKMYWYQQDPGMELHLIHYSYGVNSTEKGDLSSESTVSRIRTEHFPLTLESARPSHTSQYLCASSEPGTGSGNTIYFGEGSWLTVV.

This clone was detected once. V and J are TRBV11-3 and TRBJ1-1, with a possible D match to TRBD1 (5 bases). Germline V gene sequence: CDR1 SGHNT, CDR2 YENEEA. The CDR3 extends over 15 amino acids. Between the trimmed V and J ends, which lost 0 bases and 3 bases, there was a span of 11 bases. CDR3 region: CASSLEGRTHTEAFF. The CDR3 DNA is TGTGCCAGCAGCTTAGAGGGGCGGACCCACACTGAAGCTTTCTTT.

The chain couples TRBV19 to TRBJ2-7, with 13 bases identical to TRBD2. The CDR3 consists of 14 residues. The V segment lost 8 bases and the J segment 5 bases; nucleotides outside the gene matches: 6. Germline-derived CDR1 and CDR2 are LNHDA and SQIVND (reference sequence). The CDR3 region is CASSLAGGPNEQYF. The CDR3 DNA sequence: TGTGCCAGTTCACTAGCGGGAGGGCCGAACGAGCAGTACTTC.

The chain couples TRBV12-3 or TRBV12-4 to TRBJ2-1, with D hard to call. The CDR3 is 13 amino acids. The V gene lost 4 bases and the J gene lost 0 bases, with 4 bases spanning the gap. DNA of the CDR3: TGTGCCAGCAGTTACACCTCCTACAATGAGCAGTTCTTC. Its protein is CASSYTSYNEQFF.

V usage is TRBV18 and J usage is TRBJ2-7; 7 nucleotides agree with TRBD1. The V gene end was trimmed by 1 base and the J gene end by 4 bases; junction bases not matched to a gene: 4. Germline lookup yields CDR1 KGHSH and CDR2 LQKENI. The CDR3 runs 14 residues. CDR3 residues: CASSPQGGPYEQYF. The CDR3 coding sequence is TGTGCCAGCTCACCACAAGGGGGCCCTTACGAGCAGTACTTC. The full variable domain, completed using reference TRBV18 and TRBJ2-7, is NAGVMQNPRHLVRRRGQEARLRCSPMKGHSHVYWYRQLPEEGLKFMVYLQKENIIDESGMPKERFSAEFPKEGPSILRIQQVVRGDSAAYFCASSPQGGPYEQYFGPGTRLTVT.

This clone was seen just once. The V and J genes are TRBV18 and TRBJ1-5; D remains ambiguous. The V end was cut by 9 bases, the J end by 3 bases, with 12 bases between. The CDR3 runs to 13 residues. The V gene's germline CDR1 is KGHSH and CDR2 LQKENI. The CDR3 reads CASGRSLNQPQHF. Written as DNA, the CDR3 is TGTGCCAGTGGGAGGTCCCTCAATCAGCCCCAGCATTTT.

V is TRBV2 and J is TRBJ2-1; 9 nucleotides line up with TRBD2. The V segment lost 8 bases and the J segment 9 bases; nucleotides outside the gene matches: 11. The CDR3 contains 14 residues. Germline-derived CDR1 and CDR2 are SNHLY and FYNNEI. The CDR3 spells CASHRVAGVGEQFF. CDR3 sequence (DNA): TGTGCCAGCCATAGGGTAGCGGGAGTCGGTGAGCAGTTCTTC. The complete variable domain, with remaining parts taken from reference TRBV2 and TRBJ2-1, reads EPEVTQTPSHQVTQMGQEVILRCVPISNHLYFYWYRQILGQKVEFLVSFYNNEISEKSEIFDDQFSVERPDGSNFTLKIRSTKLEDSAMYFCASHRVAGVGEQFFGPGTRLTVL.

Concerning this clone itself: A read error may produce the germline difference seen at one junction end. This chain joins TRBV7-8 and TRBJ2-7; TRBD2 matches 9 bases. Germline-derived CDR1 and CDR2 are SGHVS and FQNEAQ. This CDR3 has 14 residues. The CDR3, as DNA: TGTGCCAGCAGCTTGGGGACTAGCTCCCACGAGCAGTACTTC. Protein: CASSLGTSSHEQYF.

The rearrangement uses TRBV4-1 and TRBJ1-4; 9 bases map to TRBD1. Per germline, CDR1 MGHRA and CDR2 YSYEKL. V was clipped by 0 bases and J by 7 bases; unmatched bases: 9. The CDR3 is 17 residues long. The CDR3 reads CASSQESDRGRGEKLFF. CDR3 DNA sequence: TGCGCCAGCAGCCAAGAATCGGACAGGGGTCGGGGTGAAAAACTGTTTTTT.

This clone was picked up a small number of times. The chain carries TRBV2 and TRBJ1-5; perhaps TRBD1 as D (5 bases). The CDR3 is 11 amino acids. Germline-derived CDR1 and CDR2 are SNHLY and FYNNEI. V lost 4 bases to trimming and J lost 10 bases, with 8 bases between them. The chain's CDR3 is CASSGGGPQHF. CDR3 bases: TGTGCCAGCAGTGGGGGCGGCCCCCAGCATTTT.

This sequence joins TRBV18 and TRBJ2-7; 9 bases align to TRBD1. The trim removed 3 bases at V and 3 bases at J, leaving 9 bases unmatched. The germline V gene has CDR1 KGHSH and CDR2 LQKENI. This CDR3 is 16 amino acids long. CDR3 sequence reads: CASSPGGDRANYEQYF. The CDR3 DNA reads as TGTGCCAGCTCACCCGGCGGGGACAGGGCCAACTACGAGCAGTACTTC. Supplemented by reference TRBV18 and TRBJ2-7, the full variable domain reads NAGVMQNPRHLVRRRGQEARLRCSPMKGHSHVYWYRQLPEEGLKFMVYLQKENIIDESGMPKERFSAEFPKEGPSILRIQQVVRGDSAAYFCASSPGGDRANYEQYFGPGTRLTVT.

The V call is TRBV19, the J call TRBJ1-1; no definite D call. This CDR3 comprises 14 residues. Germline CDR1 is LNHDA and CDR2 is SQIVND (reference sequence). The ends were cut back, 3 bases at V and 0 bases at J, with 8 bases in the middle. The CDR3 nucleotides are TGTGCCAGTAGTATGGACCTCATGAACACTGAAGCTTTCTTT. Residues: CASSMDLMNTEAFF.

The chain has TRBV18 and TRBJ1-2; D is uncertain. Germline V lookup: CDR1 KGHSH, CDR2 LQKENI. V lost 6 bases to trimming and J lost 4 bases, with 15 bases between them. The CDR3 is 14 residues long. As DNA, the CDR3 is TGTGCCAGCTCGGGAGACGGATCCAGCTATGGCTACACCTTC. It encodes CASSGDGSSYGYTF.

The CDR3 DNA reads as TGTGCCAGCAGATCTCCCCGGGGGCTCAATCAGCCCCAGCATTTT. Its protein is CASRSPRGLNQPQHF. The chain has TRBV28 and TRBJ1-5; D is perhaps TRBD1 (6 bases). CDR1 is MDHEN and CDR2 is SYDVKM in the germline V gene. The CDR3 is 15 amino acids. V was cut by 6 bases and J by 3 bases, with 15 bases left in between.

The chain links TRBV10-3 to TRBJ1-2; D possibly corresponds to TRBD1 (6 bases). V was trimmed by 3 bases and J by 2 bases, leaving 13 bases between them. The germline gives CDR1 ENHRY, CDR2 SYGVKD. The CDR3 length is 15 residues. This chain's CDR3 is CAISETGNVNYGYTF. CDR3 nucleotide sequence: TGTGCCATCAGTGAAACAGGGAACGTGAACTATGGCTACACCTTC.

This clone was observed a handful of times. The chain employs TRBV30 and TRBJ1-5; D is perhaps TRBD1 (5 bases). The V and J ends lost 0 bases and 7 bases respectively, with 16 bases between them. Germline CDR1 is GTSNPN and CDR2 is SVGIG (reference sequence). This CDR3 is 15 amino acids long. The chain's CDR3 is CAWSVGGEGIQPQHF. CDR3 in DNA: TGTGCCTGGAGTGTTGGGGGTGAAGGGATACAGCCCCAGCATTTT.

CDR3 sequence reads: CASSPSQNNEQFF. The CDR3 region has the DNA TGTGCCAGCTCACCATCCCAAAACAATGAGCAGTTCTTC. The rearrangement uses TRBV18 and TRBJ2-1; D unclear. The V and J ends lost 2 bases and 5 bases respectively, with 7 bases between them. In germline, CDR1 is KGHSH, CDR2 LQKENI. The CDR3 extends over 13 amino acids. Full variable domain (rest looked up from reference TRBV18 and TRBJ2-1): NAGVMQNPRHLVRRRGQEARLRCSPMKGHSHVYWYRQLPEEGLKFMVYLQKENIIDESGMPKERFSAEFPKEGPSILRIQQVVRGDSAAYFCASSPSQNNEQFFGPGTRLTVL.

V gene TRBV11-2 combines with J gene TRBJ2-1; D is perhaps TRBD1 or TRBD2 (5 bases each). Germline values: CDR1 SGHAT, CDR2 FQNNGV. This CDR3 spans 15 amino acids. V lost 0 bases and J 9 bases, leaving 15 bases between the germline ends. The CDR3 coding sequence is TGTGCCAGCAGCTTAGATGCACGGGGCACAGGTGAGCAGTTCTTC. Translation gives CASSLDARGTGEQFF.

The chain links TRBV6-2 or TRBV6-3 to TRBJ2-7; no clear D gene. Per the germline V gene, CDR1 is MNHEY and CDR2 is SVGEGT. CDR3 size: 12 residues. V lost 0 bases to trimming and J lost 2 bases, with 2 bases between them. The CDR3 region is CASSYSAYEQYF. Written as DNA, the CDR3 is TGTGCCAGCAGTTACTCGGCCTACGAGCAGTACTTC.

This clone was seen only once. This chain uses TRBV24-1 with TRBJ2-2; D not resolved. This CDR3 has 13 amino acids. Germline CDR1 and CDR2: KGHDR and SFDVKD. Deletions cut 3 bases from V and 5 bases from J, with 6 bases between. This chain's CDR3 is CATSDRGTGELFF. DNA of the CDR3: TGTGCCACCAGTGATCGTGGGACCGGGGAGCTGTTTTTT.

V and J are TRBV11-2 and TRBJ2-5; TRBD2 matches at 15 bases. CDR1 and CDR2 (germline): SGHAT, FQNNGV. V shed 4 bases, J shed 1 base, and the junction held 4 bases outside the gene matches. The CDR3 covers 17 residues. The CDR3 DNA follows: TGTGCCAGCAGCTCCGGACTAGCGGGAGGGCTCCAAGAGACCCAGTACTTC. Protein: CASSSGLAGGLQETQYF.

J is TRBJ2-2 and V is TRBV9; D tentatively reads TRBD1 or TRBD2 (5 bases each). The length of the CDR3 is 14 residues. Trimming pared 1 base from V and 4 bases from J, leaving 8 bases between. The V gene's germline CDR1 is SGDLS and CDR2 YYNGEE. CDR3 nucleotides: TGTGCCAGCAGCGTAACGGGGCTCACCGGGGAGCTGTTTTTT. Encoded protein: CASSVTGLTGELFF.